These 29 T cell receptor beta chains were all obtained from the same sample, sequenced in a study of cytotoxic CD8 clonotypes in ibrutinib-treated CLL (dated by TCRdb to about 2021). The library relied on the immunoSEQ multiplex PCR assay. Sourced from immuneACCESS, this table was stored by TCRdb with only in-frame sequences that have V and J called. A share of the clones is absent; for the studies checked, an unresolved V gene accounts for under half, and the remainder has no known explanation. This sample is represented by 15,000 to 20,000 clones; approximately 67% of them were singletons. 15% to 20% of the sample comes from the top ten. The sample here was PBMCs, taken before ibrutinib treatment. Every receptor here comes from a human donor with chronic lymphocytic leukemia.

This clone is a singleton in its sample. DNA of the CDR3: TGTGCCAGCAGAAGGACTAGCGGAGTCAATGAGCAGTTCTTC. Residues: CASRRTSGVNEQFF. The chain has TRBV11-3 and TRBJ2-1; 10 nucleotides match TRBD2. In germline, CDR1 is SGHNT, CDR2 YENEEA. J was trimmed by 6 bases and V by 6 bases; bases with no gene match: 5. The CDR3 spans 14 residues.

This chain links TRBV11-3 with TRBJ2-2; TRBD1 aligns across 10 bases. The V gene end was trimmed by 4 bases and the J gene end by 3 bases; junction bases not matched to a gene: 2. The CDR3 is 15 amino acids. Germline V gene data show CDR1 as SGHNT and CDR2 as YENEEA. Here the CDR3 reads CASSSGTGDTGELFF. For the CDR3, the DNA is TGTGCCAGCAGCTCCGGGACAGGGGACACCGGGGAGCTGTTTTTT.

This clone showed up just once. The J gene is TRBJ2-6, the V gene TRBV15, with no clear D. There are 16 residues in the CDR3. Trimming cost V 0 bases and J 2 bases, with 8 bases left between them. Germline V gene data show CDR1 as LNHNV and CDR2 as YYDKDF (reference sequence). The CDR3 loop is CATSRDLHAGANVLTF. CDR3 nucleotides: TGTGCCACCAGCAGAGACCTTCATGCTGGGGCCAACGTCCTGACTTTC. Looking up the rest from reference TRBV15 and TRBJ2-6 gives the full variable domain: DAMVIQNPRYQVTQFGKPVTLSCSQTLNHNVMYWYQQKSSQAPKLLFHYYDKDFNNEADTPDNFQSRRPNTSFCFLDIRSPGLGDTAMYLCATSRDLHAGANVLTFGAGSRLTVL.

This rearrangement joins TRBV7-9 to TRBJ2-7, with D unresolved. Trimming took off 4 bases at V and 2 bases at J, with 6 bases between the two ends. CDR1 SEHNR and CDR2 FQNEAQ come from the germline V gene (reference sequence). The CDR3 loop spans 12 amino acids. DNA of the CDR3: TGTGCCAGCAGCTCGGCTACCTACGAGCAGTACTTC. Translating it yields CASSSATYEQYF.

This clone has a handful of counts. The chain combines TRBV4-3 with TRBJ1-1, with D unresolved. Trimming pared 0 bases from V and 4 bases from J, leaving 12 bases between. Germline CDR1 reads LGHNA; CDR2 reads YSLEER. This CDR3 region has 15 residues. In nucleotides, the CDR3 is TGCGCCAGCAGCCAAGATGCCGGACCGGGCACTGAAGCTTTCTTT. As protein: CASSQDAGPGTEAFF.

The gene calls are TRBV5-1 and TRBJ2-3, with a possible D match to TRBD2 (6 bases). Trimming left V 0 bases short and J 1 base short, with 9 bases between. The germline CDR1 and CDR2 sequences are SGHRS and YFSETQ. The CDR3 has 15 residues. The CDR3 sequence is CASSLGTGGTDTQYF. As DNA, the CDR3 is TGCGCCAGCAGCTTGGGGACGGGGGGCACAGATACGCAGTATTTT.

The gene calls are TRBV5-6 and TRBJ2-7; 8 bases align to TRBD1. The CDR3 covers 14 residues. The germline V gene encodes CDR1 SGHDT and CDR2 YYEEEE. The trim removed 2 bases at V and 3 bases at J, leaving 4 bases unmatched. Here the CDR3 reads CASSFGQGYYEQYF. As DNA, the CDR3 is TGTGCCAGCAGCTTCGGACAGGGATACTACGAGCAGTACTTC.

This clone was found a few times. The chain is built from TRBV30 and TRBJ1-5; 7 positions match TRBD1. The V gene end was trimmed by 3 bases and the J gene end by 1 base; junction bases not matched to a gene: 9. This CDR3 has 16 residues. Per germline, CDR1 GTSNPN and CDR2 SVGIG (reference sequence). CDR3 sequence (DNA): TGTGCCTGGAGGGGGGCGACAGGGTCGAGCAATCAGCCCCAGCATTTT. The encoded protein is CAWRGATGSSNQPQHF.

The chain is built from TRBV7-7 and TRBJ2-5, with a weak D call TRBD1 (6 bases). V lost 5 bases and J lost 5, with 12 bases in between. The CDR3 covers 13 residues. Germline CDR1 is SSHAT and CDR2 is FNYEAQ (reference sequence). CDR3 amino acids: CASSQDRRETQYF. The DNA of the CDR3 is TGTGCCAGCAGCCAAGACAGGCGTGAGACCCAGTACTTC.

The CDR3 coding sequence is TGTGCCAGCTCACCAGAGACCTCTTTCACAGATACGCAGTATTTT. This translates into CASSPETSFTDTQYF. V usage is TRBV18 and J usage is TRBJ2-3; D gene uncertain. V lost 2 bases to trimming and J lost 2 bases, with 11 bases between them. The CDR3 runs 15 residues. Germline V gene data show CDR1 as KGHSH and CDR2 as LQKENI.

CDR3 coding DNA: TGTGCCAGCAGTGCAGGGACAGGGGGCGGCAATCAGCCCCAGCATTTT. This translates into CASSAGTGGGNQPQHF. The rearrangement joins TRBV2 to TRBJ1-5; 12 positions match TRBD1. Germline V gene sequence: CDR1 SNHLY, CDR2 FYNNEI. Unmatched junction bases numbered 3, after V lost 4 bases and J lost 2 bases. The CDR3 totals 16 residues.

The V call is TRBV11-3, the J call TRBJ2-6; tentatively, D is TRBD2 (6 bases). V was shortened by 1 base and J by 1 base, with 8 bases between the two germline ends. From germline, CDR1 is SGHNT and CDR2 YENEEA. The CDR3 is 16 residues long. CDR3 nucleotide sequence: TGTGCCAGCAGCTTAGGAGGAGGGTCTGGGGCCAACGTCCTGACTTTC. Translation: CASSLGGGSGANVLTF. Full variable domain (missing parts from reference TRBV11-3 and TRBJ2-6): EAGVVQSPRYKIIEKKQPVAFWCNPISGHNTLYWYLQNLGQGPELLIRYENEEAVDDSQLPKDRFSAERLKGVDSTLKIQPAELGDSAVYLCASSLGGGSGANVLTFGAGSRLTVL.

This sequence joins TRBV27 and TRBJ2-1; D perhaps matches TRBD2 (6 bases). Germline CDR1 MNHEY, CDR2 SMNVEV (reference sequence). Deletions cut 8 bases from V and 7 bases from J, with 15 bases between. This CDR3 has 13 residues. As DNA, the CDR3 is TGTGCCAGCCAGAGGGGAAGCGGGAATGAGCAGTTCTTC. Translation: CASQRGSGNEQFF.

This clone has only a few counts. The chain combines TRBV2 with TRBJ2-7; D gene ambiguous. This CDR3 has 13 residues. Per germline, CDR1 SNHLY and CDR2 FYNNEI. Trimming cost V 7 bases and J 4 bases, with 14 bases left between them. The CDR3 region has the DNA TGTGCCAGCACGGGCGCAGGAGTGTACGAGCAGTACTTC. It codes for CASTGAGVYEQYF. The full variable domain, with the rest looked up from reference TRBV2 and TRBJ2-7, is EPEVTQTPSHQVTQMGQEVILRCVPISNHLYFYWYRQILGQKVEFLVSFYNNEISEKSEIFDDQFSVERPDGSNFTLKIRSTKLEDSAMYFCASTGAGVYEQYFGPGTRLTVT.

This rearrangement joins TRBV7-8 to TRBJ1-2; 8 bases agree with TRBD1. The CDR3 has 14 amino acids. Unmatched junction bases numbered 6, after V lost 5 bases and J lost 4 bases. Germline CDR1 SGHVS, CDR2 FQNEAQ. The CDR3 reads CASSPDRVSYGYTF. DNA for the CDR3: TGTGCCAGCAGCCCGGACAGGGTCAGCTATGGCTACACCTTC. The full variable domain, rest sourced from reference TRBV7-8 and TRBJ1-2, is GAGVSQSPRYKVAKRGQDVALRCDPISGHVSLFWYQQALGQGPEFLTYFQNEAQLDKSGLPSDRFFAERPEGSVSTLKIQRTQQEDSAVYLCASSPDRVSYGYTFGSGTRLTVV.

The chain is built from TRBV9 and TRBJ2-1; D call uncertain. The V gene lost 1 base and the J gene lost 7 bases, with 6 bases spanning the gap. The V gene's germline CDR1 is SGDLS and CDR2 YYNGEE. The CDR3 totals 12 residues. The CDR3 loop is CASSVYGNEQFF. In DNA form, the CDR3 reads TGTGCCAGCAGCGTATATGGTAATGAGCAGTTCTTC.

This rearrangement joins TRBV6-1 to TRBJ2-3; 15 bases agree with TRBD2. Germline V gene lookup returns CDR1 MNHNS and CDR2 SASEGT. J lost 4 bases, V lost 4 bases, and 3 bases had no gene match. The CDR3 loop spans 16 amino acids. CDR3 nucleotide sequence: TGTGCCAGCAGTGTGGGACTAGCGGGGGGTGCAGATACGCAGTATTTT. This codes for CASSVGLAGGADTQYF.

The rearrangement uses TRBV16 and TRBJ2-7; 7 positions match TRBD1. This CDR3 region has 15 residues. With 2 bases clipped from V and 1 base from J, the junction kept 5 bases outside the gene matches. From germline, CDR1 is KGHSY and CDR2 FQNENV. The CDR3 region has the DNA TGTGCCAGCAGCCAAACCGGGACAGTTTCCTACGAGCAGTACTTC. This codes for CASSQTGTVSYEQYF.

The rearrangement joins TRBV5-2 to TRBJ1-2; the table gives TRBD1 as D, unverified against the DNA. TRBV5-2 represents a pseudogene. The CDR3 runs 12 residues. CDR3 amino acids: CASSQDSEGYTF. CDR3 DNA sequence: TGTGCCAGCAGCCAAGATTCAGAAGGCTACACCTTC.

This clone was observed a handful of times. The chain uses TRBV19 and TRBJ1-5, with a tentative D call TRBD1 (5 bases). The CDR3 loop spans 13 amino acids. Deletions cut 10 bases from V and 6 bases from J, with 16 bases between. CDR1 is LNHDA, CDR2 SQIVND, per germline (reference sequence). The CDR3 DNA reads as TGTGCCACCTCGGAGGGGCAGGGTCAGCCCCAGCATTTT. This encodes CATSEGQGQPQHF.

The chain employs TRBV28 and TRBJ1-2, with TRBD1 identical over 7 bases. Germline CDR1 MDHEN, CDR2 SYDVKM. The CDR3 has 15 residues. V gave up 8 bases and J gave up 0 bases; unmatched junction bases: 9. The chain's CDR3 is CASHQGDRTNYGYTF. The CDR3 region has the DNA TGTGCCAGCCACCAGGGGGATAGAACTAACTATGGCTACACCTTC.

This clone was seen a few times. The chain links TRBV6-1 to TRBJ1-5, with a possible D match to TRBD1 (6 bases). The CDR3 totals 16 residues. Germline values: CDR1 MNHNS, CDR2 SASEGT. Trimming stripped 1 base from V and 3 bases from J, with 13 bases between. The chain's CDR3 is CASSEVSGAVNQPQHF. The CDR3 coding sequence is TGTGCCAGCAGTGAAGTTTCGGGGGCCGTCAATCAGCCCCAGCATTTT.

The rearrangement uses TRBV11-3 and TRBJ2-7; D is tentatively TRBD1 or TRBD2 (5 bases each). The V gene lost 4 bases and the J gene lost 0 bases, with 7 bases spanning the gap. Germline V gives CDR1 SGHNT, CDR2 YENEEA. This CDR3 has 13 residues. The chain's CDR3 is CASSSGPSYEQYF. The CDR3, as DNA: TGTGCCAGCAGCTCGGGACCCTCCTACGAGCAGTACTTC.

This chain joins TRBV18 and TRBJ2-7; no clear D gene. The V end lost 3 bases, the J end lost 4 bases, and 10 bases lay between the germline ends. Germline V gene data show CDR1 as KGHSH and CDR2 as LQKENI. The CDR3 length is 13 residues. This chain's CDR3 is CASSPEYGYEQYF. The DNA for the CDR3 is TGTGCCAGCTCACCGGAGTACGGGTACGAGCAGTACTTC.

By sample fraction, this clone is medium-sized. This chain uses TRBV30 with TRBJ1-1; D uncertain. V was trimmed by 7 bases and J by 3 bases, leaving 15 bases between them. Germline loops: CDR1 GTSNPN, CDR2 SVGIG (reference sequence). This CDR3 region has 13 residues. The CDR3 region has the DNA TGTGCCTCAAGTGGGGTGGATTACACTGAAGCTTTCTTT. Amino acids: CASSGVDYTEAFF. Complete variable domain (other parts from reference TRBV30 and TRBJ1-1): SQTIHQWPATLVQPVGSPLSLECTVEGTSNPNLYWYRQAAGRGLQLLFYSVGIGQISSEVPQNLSASRPQDRQFILSSKKLLLSDSGFYLCASSGVDYTEAFFGQGTRLTVV.

The genes are TRBV5-5 and TRBJ2-1; D may be TRBD1 (5 bases). V dropped 1 base and J dropped 5 bases, with 16 bases sitting between them. The CDR3 runs 16 residues. Per the germline V gene, CDR1 is SGHKS and CDR2 is YYEKEE (reference sequence). This chain's CDR3 is CASSLPRVGLDNEQFF. In DNA, the CDR3 is TGTGCCAGCAGCTTGCCCCGGGTGGGGCTGGACAATGAGCAGTTCTTC.

The rearrangement links TRBV28 to TRBJ1-4; D ambiguous. CDR1 and CDR2 from the germline V gene are MDHEN and SYDVKM. CDR3 length: 15 residues. V was shortened by 4 bases and J by 8 bases, with 17 bases between the two germline ends. CDR3 in DNA: TGTGCCAGCAGTTCCGCCCCCCTAGGAAAAGAAAAACTGTTTTTT. Its translation is CASSSAPLGKEKLFF.

V usage is TRBV7-9 and J usage is TRBJ1-1, with D unclear. CDR1 is SEHNR, CDR2 FQNEAQ, per germline (reference sequence). CDR3 length: 12 amino acids. Trimming shortened V by 2 bases and J by 1 base, and 2 bases separated the two germline ends. The CDR3 bases are TGTGCCAGCAGCTTACAGAACACTGAAGCTTTCTTT. As protein: CASSLQNTEAFF.

The chain links TRBV29-1 to TRBJ2-7; a possible D gene is TRBD1 (5 bases). The V gene's germline CDR1 is SQVTM and CDR2 ANQGSEA. The CDR3 extends over 12 amino acids. V was shortened by 5 bases and J by 5 bases, with 13 bases between the two germline ends. The CDR3 DNA follows: TGCAGCGTTAAACAGGAACTCCACGAGCAGTACTTC. This translates into CSVKQELHEQYF.